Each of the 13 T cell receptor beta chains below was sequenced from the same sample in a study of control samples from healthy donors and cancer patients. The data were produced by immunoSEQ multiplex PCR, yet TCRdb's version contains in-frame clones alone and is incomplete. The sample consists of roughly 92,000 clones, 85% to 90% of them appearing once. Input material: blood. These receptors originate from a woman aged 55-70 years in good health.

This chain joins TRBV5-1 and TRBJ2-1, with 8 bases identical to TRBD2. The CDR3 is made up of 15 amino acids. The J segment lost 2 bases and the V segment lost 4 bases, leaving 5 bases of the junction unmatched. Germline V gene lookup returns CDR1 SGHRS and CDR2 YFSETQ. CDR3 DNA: TGCGCCAGCAGCGAGACTAGCGCAACCTACAATGAGCAGTTCTTC. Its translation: CASSETSATYNEQFF. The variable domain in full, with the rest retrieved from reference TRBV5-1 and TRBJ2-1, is KAGVTQTPRYLIKTRGQQVTLSCSPISGHRSVSWYQQTPGQGLQFLFEYFSETQRNKGNFPGRFSGRQFSNSRSEMNVSTLELGDSALYLCASSETSATYNEQFFGPGTRLTVL.

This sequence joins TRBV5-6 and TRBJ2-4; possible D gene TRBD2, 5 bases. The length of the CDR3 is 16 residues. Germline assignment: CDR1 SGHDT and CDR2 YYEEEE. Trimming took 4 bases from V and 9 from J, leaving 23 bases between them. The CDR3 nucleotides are TGTGCCAGCAGCCCGAGGGAAAAAGGGCTCATGGGCATTCAGTACTTC. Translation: CASSPREKGLMGIQYF.

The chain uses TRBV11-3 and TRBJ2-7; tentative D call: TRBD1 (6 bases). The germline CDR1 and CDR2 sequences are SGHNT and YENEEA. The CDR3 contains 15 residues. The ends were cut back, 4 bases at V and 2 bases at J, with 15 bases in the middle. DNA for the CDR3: TGTGCCAGCAGCTCCCTACAGGGCTTAACCTACGAGCAGTACTTC. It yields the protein CASSSLQGLTYEQYF. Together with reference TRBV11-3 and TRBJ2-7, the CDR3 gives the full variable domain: EAGVVQSPRYKIIEKKQPVAFWCNPISGHNTLYWYLQNLGQGPELLIRYENEEAVDDSQLPKDRFSAERLKGVDSTLKIQPAELGDSAVYLCASSSLQGLTYEQYFGPGTRLTVT.

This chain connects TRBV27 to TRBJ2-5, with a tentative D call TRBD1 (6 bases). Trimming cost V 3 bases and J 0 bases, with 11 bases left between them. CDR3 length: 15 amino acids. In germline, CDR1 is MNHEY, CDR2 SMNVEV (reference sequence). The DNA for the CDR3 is TGTGCCAGCAGTTTTGACAGGACGTACCAAGAGACCCAGTACTTC. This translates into CASSFDRTYQETQYF.

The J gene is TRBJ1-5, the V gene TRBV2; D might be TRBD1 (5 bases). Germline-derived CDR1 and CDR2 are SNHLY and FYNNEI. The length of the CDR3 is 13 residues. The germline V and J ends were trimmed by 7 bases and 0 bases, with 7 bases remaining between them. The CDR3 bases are TGTGCCAGCACCAGGGATAGCAATCAGCCCCAGCATTTT. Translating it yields CASTRDSNQPQHF. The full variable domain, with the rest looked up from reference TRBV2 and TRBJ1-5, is EPEVTQTPSHQVTQMGQEVILRCVPISNHLYFYWYRQILGQKVEFLVSFYNNEISEKSEIFDDQFSVERPDGSNFTLKIRSTKLEDSAMYFCASTRDSNQPQHFGDGTRLSIL.

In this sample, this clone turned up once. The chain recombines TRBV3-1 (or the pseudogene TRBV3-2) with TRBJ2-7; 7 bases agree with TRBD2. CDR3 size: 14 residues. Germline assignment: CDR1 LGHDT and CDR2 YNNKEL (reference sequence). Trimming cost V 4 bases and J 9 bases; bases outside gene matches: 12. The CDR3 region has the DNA TGTGCCAGCAGCCCAGTACACCGGACTAGGGGGCAGTACTTC. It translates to CASSPVHRTRGQYF.

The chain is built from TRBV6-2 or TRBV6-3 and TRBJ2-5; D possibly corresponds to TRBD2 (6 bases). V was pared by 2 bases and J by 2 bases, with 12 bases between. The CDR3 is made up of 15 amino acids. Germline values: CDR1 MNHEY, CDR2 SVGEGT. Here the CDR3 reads CASSYLTSVQETQYF. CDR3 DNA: TGTGCCAGCAGTTACCTGACTAGTGTACAAGAGACCCAGTACTTC.

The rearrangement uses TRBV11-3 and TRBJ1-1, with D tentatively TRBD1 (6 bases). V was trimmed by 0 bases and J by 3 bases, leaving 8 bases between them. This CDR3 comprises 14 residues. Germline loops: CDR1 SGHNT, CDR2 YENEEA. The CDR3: CASSLDYRDTEAFF. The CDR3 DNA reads TGTGCCAGCAGCTTAGATTACAGGGACACTGAAGCTTTCTTT.

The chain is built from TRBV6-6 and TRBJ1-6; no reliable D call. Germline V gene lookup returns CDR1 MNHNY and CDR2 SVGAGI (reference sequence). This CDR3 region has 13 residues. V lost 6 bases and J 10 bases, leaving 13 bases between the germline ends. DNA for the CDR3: TGTGCCAGCAGACCACAACGTGGGTCACCCCTCCACTTT. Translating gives CASRPQRGSPLHF.

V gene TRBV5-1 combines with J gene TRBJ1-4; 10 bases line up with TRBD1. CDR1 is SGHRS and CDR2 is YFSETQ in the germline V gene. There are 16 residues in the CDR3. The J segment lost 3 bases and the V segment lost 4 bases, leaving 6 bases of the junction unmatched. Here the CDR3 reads CASSTGTGAPNEKLFF. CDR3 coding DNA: TGCGCCAGCAGCACCGGGACAGGGGCTCCTAATGAAAAACTGTTTTTT.

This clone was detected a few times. In DNA, the CDR3 is TGTGCCCAGGGTTCCTATAATTCACCCCTCCACTTT. This gives the protein CAQGSYNSPLHF. The V gene is TRBV6-5, the J gene TRBJ1-6; D is possibly TRBD1 (5 bases). CDR1 and CDR2 (germline): MNHEY, SVGAGI. Trimming cost V 11 bases and J 1 base, with 6 bases left between them. The CDR3 totals 12 residues.

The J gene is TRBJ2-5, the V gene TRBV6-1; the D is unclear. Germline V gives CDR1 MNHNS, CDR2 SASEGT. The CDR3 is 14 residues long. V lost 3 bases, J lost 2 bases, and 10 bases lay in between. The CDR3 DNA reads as TGTGCCAGCAGTGACGGACCAACTCAAGAGACCCAGTACTTC. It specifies CASSDGPTQETQYF.

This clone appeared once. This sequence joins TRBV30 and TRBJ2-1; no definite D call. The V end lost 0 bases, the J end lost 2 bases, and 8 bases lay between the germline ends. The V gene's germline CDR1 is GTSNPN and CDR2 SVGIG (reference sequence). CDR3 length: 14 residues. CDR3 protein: CAWSVGGPYNEQFF. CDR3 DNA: TGTGCCTGGAGTGTTGGTGGTCCCTACAATGAGCAGTTCTTC.